Listed below are T cell receptor beta chains from one sample, sequenced in a study of T cell clones after liver transplantation. Generated by immunoSEQ multiplex PCR, the TCRdb table keeps only in-frame clones and is missing some. The repertoire holds 50,000 to 60,000 clones, with less than 85% as singletons. Sequenced here: CD4+ T cells from blood, sampled at the approximately 15-month timepoint. These TCRs come from a human patient who received a liver transplant. Part of the T cell pool may stem from the graft donor. The CDR3 runs from the conserved cysteine through the conserved F or W.

v_gene | CDR3aa
TRBV5-1 | CASSLDSPGTGELFF
TRBV19 | CASSTVAGREVNTEAFF
TRBV6-5 | CASRMTTTNEKLFF
TRBV28 | CASSRGAQTEAFF
TRBV29-1 | CSVERVFGDGYTF
TRBV2 | CASSVQGAAAGELFF
TRBV30 | CAWSGNTIYF
TRBV6-6 | CASSYPLLNEQFF
TRBV2 | CASSVGRANEKLFF
TRBV15 | CATSSTGTGGNEQFF
TRBV2 | CASSEEGVDGYTF
TRBV30 | CAWSKGAGSTDTQYF
TRBV28 | CASSLTIGGTNSPLHF
TRBV2 | CASNPGGETYNEQFF
TRBV10-2 | CASSEIYSGNTIYF
TRBV10-3 | CAISESAARMDSGNTIYF
TRBV10-3 | CAISERPDEHEQYF
TRBV6-1 | CASSEAGHSNQPQHF
TRBV4-2 | CASSRDIYTGELFF
TRBV30 | CAWSVSREQFF
TRBV7-7 | CASSQDGSYEQYF
TRBV4-1 | CASSQAEGPTDTQYF
TRBV2 | CASSSDRNSNQPQHF
TRBV11-3 | CASSFSGETYNEQFF
TRBV28 | CASKKTGQMNTEAFF
TRBV10-3 | CAISSSQGRSNTEAFF
TRBV4-2 | CASSWGGTSEPSTDTQYF
TRBV19 | CASSSRPGVDEQYF
TRBV18 | CASSPQAGDTDTQYF
TRBV19 | CASRPTTGAYEQYF
TRBV30 | CAWSWGKGEKLFF
TRBV2 | CASSEEGLSDTQYF
TRBV12-5 | CASGLVPKPRDNSYEQYF
TRBV27 | CATLGQGPSNYGYTF
TRBV5-1 | CASSLAEHTIYEQYF
TRBV6-5 | CASSSSGASGNTIYF
TRBV6-5 | CASARGVAETQYF
TRBV20-1 | CSASLSGEYTF
TRBV7-9 | CASSRSGVDNYGYTF
TRBV14 | CASSHTDTQYF
TRBV27 | CASVQDSTDTQYF
TRBV10-3 | CAISEPRATSGGGAYNEQFF
TRBV11-2 | CASRSLREGTGELFF
TRBV19 | CASMRSDGNQPQHF
TRBV28 | CASSPDSSGANVLTF
TRBV7-8 | CASSFDRTQGELFF
TRBV30 | CAWTTGLAGGTDTQYF
TRBV6-5 | CASSYGETQYF
TRBV5-8 | CASSTNLGAYEQYF
TRBV27 | CASSLSGSGRAQYF
TRBV11-3 | CASSTPASGRLGEQFF
TRBV19 | CASSITDSNQPQHF
TRBV14 | CASSQERQTNYGYTF
TRBV6-1 | CASSEGYGGQPQHF
TRBV30 | CAWSVRVRETQYF
TRBV27 | CASSLSFTGRHEQFF
TRBV6-1 | CASSEVPGRAFF
TRBV6-6 | CASSRGTNSPLHF